The entry below gives a single TCR beta chain sequence along with its context. The sample comes from a study of blood T cell repertoires in COVID-19. Study-level background: COVID-19 samples collected from the United States, Italy and Spain covered acute and convalescent phases. Sample material is recorded as cDNA or gDNA derived from T cells, B-cell-depleted T cells, or PBMCs.

In the original workflow: How many nucleated cells were present was estimated from reference gene primer amplification. Here immunoSEQ multiplex PCR was the method, and the copy in TCRdb shows in-frame clones only, minus some. For V, J and clone size, that table is used; D and trimming come from the DNA. The data show approximately 68,000 clones, with 70% to 85% seen just once and roughly a tenth held by the top ten. This CDR3 is 15 amino acids long. Germline V lookup: CDR1 SNHLY, CDR2 FYNNEI. V was shortened by 10 bases and J by 3 bases, with 18 bases between the two germline ends. The sequence came from a woman between 50 and 59 years old with acute or convalescent COVID-19. The sample taken for sequencing was peripheral blood. The V and J genes are TRBV2 and TRBJ2-2; D perhaps matches TRBD1 (5 bases). CDR3: CATKVGQGDTGELFF. DNA for the CDR3: TGTGCCACAAAGGTCGGTCAGGGCGACACCGGGGAGCTGTTTTTT.